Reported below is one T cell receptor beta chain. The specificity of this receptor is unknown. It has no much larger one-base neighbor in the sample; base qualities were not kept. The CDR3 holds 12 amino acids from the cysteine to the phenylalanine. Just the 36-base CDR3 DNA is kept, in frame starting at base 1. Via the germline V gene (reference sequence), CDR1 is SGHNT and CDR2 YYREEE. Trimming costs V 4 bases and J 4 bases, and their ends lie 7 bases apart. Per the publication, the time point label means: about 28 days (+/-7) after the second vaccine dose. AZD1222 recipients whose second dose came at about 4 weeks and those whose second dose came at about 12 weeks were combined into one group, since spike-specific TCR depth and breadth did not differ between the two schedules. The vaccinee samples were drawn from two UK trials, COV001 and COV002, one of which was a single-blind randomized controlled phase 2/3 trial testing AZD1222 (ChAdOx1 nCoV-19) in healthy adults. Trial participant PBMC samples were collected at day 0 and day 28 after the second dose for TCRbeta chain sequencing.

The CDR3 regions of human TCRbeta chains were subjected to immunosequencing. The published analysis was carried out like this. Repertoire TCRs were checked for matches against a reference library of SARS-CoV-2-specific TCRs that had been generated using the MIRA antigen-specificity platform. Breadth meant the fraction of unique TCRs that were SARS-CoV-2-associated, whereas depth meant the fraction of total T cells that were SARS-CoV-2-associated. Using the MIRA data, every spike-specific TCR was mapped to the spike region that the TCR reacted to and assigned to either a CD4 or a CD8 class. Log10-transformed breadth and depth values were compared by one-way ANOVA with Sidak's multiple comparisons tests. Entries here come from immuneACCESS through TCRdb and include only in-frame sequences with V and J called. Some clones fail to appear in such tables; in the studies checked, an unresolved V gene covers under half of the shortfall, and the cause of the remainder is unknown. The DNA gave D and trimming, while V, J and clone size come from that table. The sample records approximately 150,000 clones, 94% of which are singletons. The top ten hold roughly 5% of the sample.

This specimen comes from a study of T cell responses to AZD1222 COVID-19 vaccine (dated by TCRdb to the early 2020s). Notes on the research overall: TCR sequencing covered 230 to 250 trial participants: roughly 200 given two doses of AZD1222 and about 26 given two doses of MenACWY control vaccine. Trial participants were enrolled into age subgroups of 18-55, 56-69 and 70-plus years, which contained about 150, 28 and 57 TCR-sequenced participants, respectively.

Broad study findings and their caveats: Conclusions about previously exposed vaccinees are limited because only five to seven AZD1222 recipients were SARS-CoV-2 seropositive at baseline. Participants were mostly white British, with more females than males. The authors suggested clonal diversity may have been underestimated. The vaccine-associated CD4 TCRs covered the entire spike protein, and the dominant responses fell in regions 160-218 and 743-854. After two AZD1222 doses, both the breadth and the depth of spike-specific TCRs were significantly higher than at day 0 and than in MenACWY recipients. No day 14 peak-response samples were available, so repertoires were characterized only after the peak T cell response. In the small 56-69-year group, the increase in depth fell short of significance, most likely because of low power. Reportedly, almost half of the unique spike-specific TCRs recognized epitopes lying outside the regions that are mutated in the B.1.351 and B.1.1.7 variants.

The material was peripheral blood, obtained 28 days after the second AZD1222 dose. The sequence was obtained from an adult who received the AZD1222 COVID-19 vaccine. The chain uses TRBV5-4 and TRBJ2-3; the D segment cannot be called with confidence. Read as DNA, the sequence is TGTGCCAGCAGCCCAGGCCCAGATACGCAGTATTTT. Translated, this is CASSPGPDTQYF.